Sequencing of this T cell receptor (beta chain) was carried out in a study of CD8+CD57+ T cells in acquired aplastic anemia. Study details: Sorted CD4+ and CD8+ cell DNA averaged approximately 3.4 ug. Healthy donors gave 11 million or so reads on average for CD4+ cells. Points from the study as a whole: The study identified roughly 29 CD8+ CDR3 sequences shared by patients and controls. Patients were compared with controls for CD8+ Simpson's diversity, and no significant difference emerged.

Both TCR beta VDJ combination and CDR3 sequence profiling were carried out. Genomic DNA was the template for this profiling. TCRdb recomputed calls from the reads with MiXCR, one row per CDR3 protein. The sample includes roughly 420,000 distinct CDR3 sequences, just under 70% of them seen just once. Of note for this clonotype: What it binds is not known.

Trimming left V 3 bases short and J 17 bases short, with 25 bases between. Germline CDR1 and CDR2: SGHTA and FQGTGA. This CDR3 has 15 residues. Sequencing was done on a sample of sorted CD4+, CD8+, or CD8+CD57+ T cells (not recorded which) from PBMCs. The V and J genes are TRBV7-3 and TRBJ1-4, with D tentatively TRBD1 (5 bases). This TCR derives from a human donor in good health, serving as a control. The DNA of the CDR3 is TGTGCCAGCAGCTTCACCGGCGAGACAGATACACAGTATTTTTTT. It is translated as CASSFTGETDTQYFF.